There are many counts of the clone carrying this T cell receptor (beta chain). The antigen remains undetermined. The data originate from a study of T cell repertoires in cytomegalovirus infection. Looking at the study overall: Indicated by public TCR beta signatures were CMV infection and matching HLA type.

Germline CDR1 reads LGHNT; CDR2 reads FRNRAP. CDR3 size: 15 residues. Trimming removed 1 base at V and 3 bases at J, with 12 bases between. Study-level findings and limits: Dominating the ex vivo response were TCR beta clonotypes that were CMV-specific and HLA-C-restricted. People with CMV and the relevant HLA were identified by cumulative public TCR beta family frequency.

Using its own MiXCR run on the reads, TCRdb lists one record per CDR3 protein. The repertoire has about 150,000 distinct CDR3 sequences, roughly a quarter of them found once; the top ten carry roughly 11%. The TCR was taken from a human donor in good health (CMV status not recorded). Some clones in this sample may be carry-over from other donors' samples. J is TRBJ2-5 and V is TRBV12-5, with unresolved D. Sequenced: PBMCs. CDR3 in DNA: TGTGCTAGTGGTTTGGGGGATCTCACGGAAGAGACCCAGTACTTC. This codes for CASGLGDLTEETQYF.